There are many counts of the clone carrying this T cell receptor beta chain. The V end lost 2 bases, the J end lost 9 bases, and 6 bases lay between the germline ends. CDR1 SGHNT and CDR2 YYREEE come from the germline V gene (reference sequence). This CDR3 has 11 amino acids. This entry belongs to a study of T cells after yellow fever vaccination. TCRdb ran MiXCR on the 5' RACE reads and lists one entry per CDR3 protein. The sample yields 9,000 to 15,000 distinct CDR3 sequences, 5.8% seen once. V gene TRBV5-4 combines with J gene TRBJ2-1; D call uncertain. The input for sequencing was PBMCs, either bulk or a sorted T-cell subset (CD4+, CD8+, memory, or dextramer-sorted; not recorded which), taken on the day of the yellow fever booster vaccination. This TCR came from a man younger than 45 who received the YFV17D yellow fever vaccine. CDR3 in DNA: TGTGCCAGCAGCTTAGCCGTTGAGCAGTTCTTC. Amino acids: CASSLAVEQFF.